The sequence of this T cell receptor beta chain was determined in a study of PD-1 blockade in mismatch repair-deficient tumors. About the research overall: All were previously treated, progressing patients with about twelve mismatch repair-deficient cancer types.

About this clone itself: Antigen: not known.

Every patient had mismatch repair deficiency by PCR or immunohistochemistry. Three pembrolizumab responders had their TCRs sequenced. Study results and caveats: Tumor-resident clones, often absent from pretreatment blood, expanded after pembrolizumab and then contracted.

TCRdb's table, derived via immunoSEQ multiplex PCR, lists solely in-frame clones and lacks some. This table has roughly 84,000 clones, approximately 81% appearing once. The sequencing used peripheral blood, collected 12 weeks after starting pembrolizumab. This clonotype was obtained from an adult with mismatch repair-deficient cancer.

As DNA, the CDR3 is TGTGCCAGCAGTGACCGACAGGCGAACTACGAGCAGTACTTC. Amino acids: CASSDRQANYEQYF. V is TRBV25-1 and J is TRBJ2-7; the D gene is possibly TRBD1 (6 bases). The germline V and J ends were trimmed by 3 bases and 3 bases, with 12 bases remaining between them. The CDR3 sequence is 14 residues long. From germline, CDR1 is MGHDK and CDR2 SYGVNS.